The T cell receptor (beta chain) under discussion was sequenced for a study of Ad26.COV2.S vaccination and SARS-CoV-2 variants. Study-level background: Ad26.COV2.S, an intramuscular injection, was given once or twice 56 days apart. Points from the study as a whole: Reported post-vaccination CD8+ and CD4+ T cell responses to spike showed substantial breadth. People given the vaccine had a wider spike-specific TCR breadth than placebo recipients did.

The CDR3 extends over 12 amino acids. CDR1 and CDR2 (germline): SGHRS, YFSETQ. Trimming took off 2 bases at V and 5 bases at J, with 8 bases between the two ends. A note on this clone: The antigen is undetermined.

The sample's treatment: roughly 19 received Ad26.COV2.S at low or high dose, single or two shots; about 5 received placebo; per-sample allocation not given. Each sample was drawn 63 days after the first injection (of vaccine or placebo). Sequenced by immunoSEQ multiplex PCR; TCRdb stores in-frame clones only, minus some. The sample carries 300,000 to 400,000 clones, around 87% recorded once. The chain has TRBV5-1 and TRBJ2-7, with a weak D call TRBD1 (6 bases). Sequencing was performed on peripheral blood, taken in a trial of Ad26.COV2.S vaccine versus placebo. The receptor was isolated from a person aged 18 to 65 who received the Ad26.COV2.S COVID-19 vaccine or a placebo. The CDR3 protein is CASSLSGDEQYF. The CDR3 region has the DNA TGCGCCAGCAGCTTATCAGGGGACGAGCAGTACTTC.